The sequence of this TCR beta chain was determined in a study of shared clonotypes between healthy human individuals. In the study overall: Aged between 18 and 49, the donors were a couple of women and a few men.

Findings and caveats of the study: Relative to clonotypes present in all four donors, those not shared had lower generation probabilities.

Germline V gene sequence: CDR1 LNHDA, CDR2 SQIVND (reference sequence). Trimming cost V 4 bases and J 3 bases; bases outside gene matches: 2. The CDR3 loop spans 15 amino acids. Turning to this clone: Its matching antigen is unknown.

The data were produced by immunoSEQ multiplex PCR, yet TCRdb's version contains in-frame clones alone and is incomplete. Among approximately 2.1 million clones listed, about 92% were seen once. The sequence was obtained from a young man in good health. Some clones in this sample may be carry-over from other donors' samples. Input material: naive CD4+ T cells from PBMCs. As to subset: CD45RA+ positively selected. The rearrangement uses TRBV19 and TRBJ2-1; 11 bases are shared with TRBD2. The CDR3 DNA is TGTGCCAGTAGTAGGACTAGCGGGTTCTACAATGAGCAGTTCTTC. Amino acid sequence: CASSRTSGFYNEQFF. The variable domain in full, completed from reference TRBV19 and TRBJ2-1, reads DGGITQSPKYLFRKEGQNVTLSCEQNLNHDAMYWYRQDPGQGLRLIYYSQIVNDFQKGDIAEGYSVSREKKESFPLTVTSAQKNPTAFYLCASSRTSGFYNEQFFGPGTRLTVL.